This TCR beta chain derives from a study of T-cell reconstitution after alpha-beta-depleted transplantation in children. Study findings and constraints: Diversity of TCRbeta at day 60 was high in some patients, arising from surviving recipient T cells and thymic progenitors. The authors attributed T-cell counts and diversity one year after transplant mostly to newly produced T cells. There were reportedly several hundred expanded graft clones from which alpha-beta T cells came about two months after transplant.

Comments on this clonotype: Its target is not known.

Germline V CDR1 and CDR2: DFQATT, SNEGSKA (reference sequence). This CDR3 is built from 14 residues. Trimming removed 1 base from V and 2 bases from J; junction bases left unmatched: 5. Unique molecular identifiers were used in preparing the TCRbeta library. TCRdb called the PCR reads again in MiXCR, with one record for every CDR3 protein. This table has around 800,000 distinct CDR3 sequences, roughly 15% appearing once. This receptor was obtained from a male patient younger than 18 who had a stem cell transplant for acute lymphoblastic leukemia, so the T cells may come from the graft donor. The material was PBMCs, mostly from graft donor cells, obtained 360 days after TCRalphabeta/CD19-depleted stem cell transplant. This rearrangement joins TRBV20-1 to TRBJ2-7; 7 bases map to TRBD2. The CDR3 is CSARATSSPYEQYF. The CDR3 nucleotides read TGCAGTGCTAGAGCGACTAGCTCCCCCTACGAGCAGTACTTC.